This T cell receptor (beta chain) originates from a study of a mutant IDH1 vaccine in newly diagnosed glioma. Time point reported: week 11, during vaccination. It was 300 ug of mutant IDH1 20-mer peptide that made up each vaccine dose, given with topical imiquimod. There were new WHO grade 3 or 4 astrocytomas in the donors, and these were IDH1-mutant and ATRX-lost. Overall study results and limits: Vaccination induced immune responses in roughly 93% of patients.

V shed 7 bases and J 6 bases; nucleotides not matched to a gene: 9. This CDR3 has 14 amino acids. Germline V gene data show CDR1 as MNHEY and CDR2 as SVGAGI. In the case of this clone: What it recognizes is unknown.

Libraries were prepared by immunoSEQ multiplex PCR; TCRdb keeps only in-frame clonotypes and omits some of them. Of more than 20,000 clones in the sample, 70% to 80% were seen once. The TCR sequence derives from a man aged 35 to 55 with glioma. The chain has TRBV6-5 and TRBJ2-1, with 7 bases aligning to TRBD2. The specimen was PBMCs, collected from a glioma patient whose treatment included an IDH1 peptide vaccine. CDR3 in DNA: TGTGCCAGCAAATTACCGGGAGGCCGCAATGAGCAGTTCTTC. Its protein is CASKLPGGRNEQFF.